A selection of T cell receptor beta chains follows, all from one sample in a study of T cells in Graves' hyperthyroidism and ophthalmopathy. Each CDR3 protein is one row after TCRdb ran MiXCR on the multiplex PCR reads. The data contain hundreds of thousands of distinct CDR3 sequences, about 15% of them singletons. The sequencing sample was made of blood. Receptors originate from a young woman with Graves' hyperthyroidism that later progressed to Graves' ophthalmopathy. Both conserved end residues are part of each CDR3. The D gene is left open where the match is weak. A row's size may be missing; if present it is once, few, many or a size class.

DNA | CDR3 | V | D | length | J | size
TGTGCCAGCAAACCCCAATTAGGGACACTGAACACCGGGGAGCTGTTTTTT | CASKPQLGTLNTGELFF | TRBV6-1 | - | 17 | TRBJ2-2 | many
TGTGCCAGCGGTAAATCTTACCTCCGGGAGGGTGGCACAGATACGCAGTATTTT | CASGKSYLREGGTDTQYF | TRBV28 | TRBD2 | 18 | TRBJ2-3 | many
TGTGCCAGCAGATGGGGGGTTCAGGAGACCCAGTACTTC | CASRWGVQETQYF | TRBV6-1 | - | 13 | TRBJ2-5 | -
TGTGCCAGCAGTGAGGCTCGAGGGCCGGGTAGCAATCAGCCCCAGCATTTT | CASSEARGPGSNQPQHF | TRBV2 | - | 17 | TRBJ1-5 | many
TGCGCCAGCAGCCAGGCCGGGACAGGGGGCGTGAGGCAAGAGACCCAGTACTTC | CASSQAGTGGVRQETQYF | TRBV4-1 | TRBD1 | 18 | TRBJ2-5 | -
TGTGCCAGCGGCGCCCCCCACAGGGCAAACACCGGGGAGCTGTTTTTT | CASGAPHRANTGELFF | TRBV28 | - | 16 | TRBJ2-2 | few
TGTGCCAGCAGTTACTCCCCCCTAGCGGGACTGAATGAGCAGTTCTTC | CASSYSPLAGLNEQFF | TRBV6-2/TRBV6-3 | TRBD2 | 16 | TRBJ2-1 | -
TGCAGTGCTAGTCCCCAGGGGGCTAATTCACCCCTCCACTTT | CSASPQGANSPLHF | TRBV20-1 | TRBD1 | 14 | TRBJ1-6 | -
TGTGCCAGCAGCCTACCGGGACAGGGCCTTTACGAGCAGTACTTC | CASSLPGQGLYEQYF | TRBV7-9 | TRBD1 | 15 | TRBJ2-7 | -
TGTGCCAGCAGCCCTTGGACTAGCGGTTTCTACGAGCAGTACTTC | CASSPWTSGFYEQYF | TRBV7-6 | TRBD2 | 15 | TRBJ2-7 | many
TGCAGTGCTAGAAGGCCGCCGGAGGGCAGCTTCTCCGGGGAGCTGTTTTTT | CSARRPPEGSFSGELFF | TRBV20-1 | - | 17 | TRBJ2-2 | many
TGTGCCAGCAGTTTGATGTCAGGCTACACAGATACGCAGTATTTT | CASSLMSGYTDTQYF | TRBV27 | - | 15 | TRBJ2-3 | -
TGTGCCAGCAGGCTAGCGCTGAGCTCCTACGAGCAGTACTTC | CASRLALSSYEQYF | TRBV28 | - | 14 | TRBJ2-7 | many
TGTGCCAGCAGTGATCTGAGGTACACAGATACGCAGTATTTT | CASSDLRYTDTQYF | TRBV6-1 | - | 14 | TRBJ2-3 | few
TGCAGTGCCCGAGGGGCTAATGAGTTGTACGAGCAGTACTTC | CSARGANELYEQYF | TRBV20-1 | - | 14 | TRBJ2-7 | few
TGTGCCAGCAGACCTGACGGGTACGAGCAGTACTTC | CASRPDGYEQYF | TRBV7-9 | - | 12 | TRBJ2-7 | many
TGCGCCAGCAGCTGGGACAGGGACTCCTACGAGCAGTACTTC | CASSWDRDSYEQYF | TRBV5-1 | TRBD1 | 14 | TRBJ2-7 | -
TGTGCCAGCAGTTCATCGAGACAGGCGGAAGAGACCCAGTACTTC | CASSSSRQAEETQYF | TRBV28 | - | 15 | TRBJ2-5 | many
TGTGCCAGCAGCTTAGTGGGGACGGAGGGTAGTCTGGCTACGCAGTATTTT | CASSLVGTEGSLATQYF | TRBV7-9 | - | 17 | TRBJ2-3 | -
TGTGCCAGCAGCACGAGGGCTAGCGGGGGCACAGATACGCAGTATTTT | CASSTRASGGTDTQYF | TRBV7-9 | TRBD2 | 16 | TRBJ2-3 | many
TGTGCCAGCACCCTCTTCCCGGGACAGTCTAGGTACGAGCAGTACTTC | CASTLFPGQSRYEQYF | TRBV12-3/TRBV12-4 | TRBD1 | 16 | TRBJ2-7 | many
TGTGCCAGCAGTTTGCGGCAGGGTGCGGCCGAGCAGTACTTC | CASSLRQGAAEQYF | TRBV28 | - | 14 | TRBJ2-7 | many
TGTGCCAGTAGGGTCCGGTGGCAAAGCAATCAGCCCCAGCATTTT | CASRVRWQSNQPQHF | TRBV19 | - | 15 | TRBJ1-5 | few
TGTGCCAGCCACCCCTTAATCCACTACAATGAGCAGTTCTTC | CASHPLIHYNEQFF | TRBV27 | - | 14 | TRBJ2-1 | many
TGTGCCAGCAGCTGGGACCATCAGCCCCAGCATTTT | CASSWDHQPQHF | TRBV5-4 | - | 12 | TRBJ1-5 | -
TGTGCCTGGAGTGTAGGGGGGATCGGCTACGAGCAGTACTTC | CAWSVGGIGYEQYF | TRBV30 | - | 14 | TRBJ2-7 | few
TGCAGTGCTAGAGGTGGGGGGGGGACCTTAGCTAACTATGGCTACACCTTC | CSARGGGGTLANYGYTF | TRBV20-1 | - | 17 | TRBJ1-2 | -
TGCAGTGCTAGAGTGGGGGGCGACGCAGATACGCAGTATTTT | CSARVGGDADTQYF | TRBV20-1 | - | 14 | TRBJ2-3 | many
TGTGCCAGCAGCTTAGCGGGGTTGGCCTATGGCTACACCTTC | CASSLAGLAYGYTF | TRBV7-9 | - | 14 | TRBJ1-2 | few
TGTGCCAGCAGTAGGGGAGATGGGGCCAACGTCCTGACTTTC | CASSRGDGANVLTF | TRBV2 | - | 14 | TRBJ2-6 | -
TGTGCCAGCAGCTCGGGACAGGGGAACACAGATACGCAGTATTTT | CASSSGQGNTDTQYF | TRBV28 | TRBD1 | 15 | TRBJ2-3 | many
TGTGCCAGCAGCTTATGGCTAGAGTGGGCCTACGAGCAGTACTTC | CASSLWLEWAYEQYF | TRBV7-2 | - | 15 | TRBJ2-7 | many
TGTGCCAGCACCCTAGGCGCGGGAAATGAGCAGTTCTTC | CASTLGAGNEQFF | TRBV28 | - | 13 | TRBJ2-1 | many
TGTGCCAGCAGTCGAGGGGGGACTATCCAAGAGACCCAGTACTTC | CASSRGGTIQETQYF | TRBV2 | - | 15 | TRBJ2-5 | many
TGTGCCAGCAGCCAAGTGGGTTCGAGCGGGGTCCGTACCGGGGAGCTGTTTTTT | CASSQVGSSGVRTGELFF | TRBV3-1 | TRBD2 | 18 | TRBJ2-2 | -
TGCAGTGCTAGGAACCTGTTCAAAGGGGGCGCGGAGACCCAGTACTTC | CSARNLFKGGAETQYF | TRBV20-1 | TRBD1 | 16 | TRBJ2-5 | many
TGCGCCAGCAGTGAGATCACTACAGGTCCGAGGAACACTGAAGCTTTCTTT | CASSEITTGPRNTEAFF | TRBV10-1 | - | 17 | TRBJ1-1 | -
TGTGCCAGCAGCGCCACAGGGAGTCGGGAGACCCAGTACTTC | CASSATGSRETQYF | TRBV9 | - | 14 | TRBJ2-5 | -
TGTGCAAGCAAAGTTGACTATCGACAGGGAGTGCACGAGCAGTACTTC | CASKVDYRQGVHEQYF | TRBV28 | TRBD1 | 16 | TRBJ2-7 | many
TGCAGTGCCCAACAGGGAGGTGAAAAACTGTTTTTT | CSAQQGGEKLFF | TRBV20-1 | - | 12 | TRBJ1-4 | -
TGTGCCAGCAGCGGACAGGCGGGACTTTACGAGCAGTACTTC | CASSGQAGLYEQYF | TRBV28 | - | 14 | TRBJ2-7 | -
TGTGCCAGCAGCCAAGATGAAGGGCCCGCCGGCTACACCTTC | CASSQDEGPAGYTF | TRBV3-1 | - | 14 | TRBJ1-2 | many
TGCAGCGTTGAAGGGGCCCGAGGCGCCACAGATACGCAGTATTTT | CSVEGARGATDTQYF | TRBV29-1 | - | 15 | TRBJ2-3 | few
TGTGCCAGCAGCCTCCCCCCGGGTAGCGGTCGTTCCTACAATGAGCAGTTCTTC | CASSLPPGSGRSYNEQFF | TRBV7-6 | - | 18 | TRBJ2-1 | -
TGTGCCAGCAGCCGGACTAGCGGGAGGGCAGATACGCAGTATTTT | CASSRTSGRADTQYF | TRBV7-2 | TRBD2 | 15 | TRBJ2-3 | many
TGCAGTGCCAGGATCCGAGATGAGCAGTTCTTC | CSARIRDEQFF | TRBV20-1 | - | 11 | TRBJ2-1 | -
TGTGCCAGCAGTTCCAGGGTGAGGAGGTACGAGCAGTACTTC | CASSSRVRRYEQYF | TRBV28 | - | 14 | TRBJ2-7 | -
TGCAGTGCTTCCCCAGGGGGCTATGGCTACACCTTC | CSASPGGYGYTF | TRBV20-1 | TRBD1 | 12 | TRBJ1-2 | few
TGCGCCAGTTCCGAAGCGAGAGACATAGGCGGCTACACCTTC | CASSEARDIGGYTF | TRBV5-1 | - | 14 | TRBJ1-2 | many
TGTGCCAGCACCCCCCGGCAGGGCTACGAGCAGTACTTC | CASTPRQGYEQYF | TRBV6-1 | - | 13 | TRBJ2-7 | many
TGTGCCACCAGCAGAAACGGCCGAGGGGCAGATACGCAGTATTTT | CATSRNGRGADTQYF | TRBV15 | - | 15 | TRBJ2-3 | -
TGTGCCAGCATCCGGGACACGGGCTACAATGAGCAGTTCTTC | CASIRDTGYNEQFF | TRBV2 | - | 14 | TRBJ2-1 | many
TGTGCCTGGGACCTGCAGGGGATTTTCTCCTACGAGCAGTACTTC | CAWDLQGIFSYEQYF | TRBV30 | - | 15 | TRBJ2-7 | few
TGTGCCAGCAGCCCAGGACTATACTACGAGCAGTACTTC | CASSPGLYYEQYF | TRBV11-2 | - | 13 | TRBJ2-7 | -
TGTGCCTGGAGTGGTGGAGGGGATCAGCCCCAGCATTTT | CAWSGGGDQPQHF | TRBV30 | - | 13 | TRBJ1-5 | -